The 26 T cell receptor beta chains in this list originate from one sample, sequenced in a study of cytomegalovirus exposure and HLA in healthy donors. With 60 Vbeta and 13 Jbeta primers, the PCR was carried out. Sequencing used immunoSEQ multiplex PCR; TCRdb keeps in-frame clones, though not all of them. This sample has about 160,000 clones, with about 85% found just once. The sequenced material came from PBMCs. The receptors here all came from a human donor in good health.

The V gene is TRBV28, the J gene TRBJ2-7, with D possibly matching TRBD2 (5 bases). CDR1 is MDHEN, CDR2 SYDVKM, per germline. The V end lost 3 bases, the J end lost 2 bases, and 14 bases lay between the germline ends. This CDR3 has 15 residues. The CDR3 bases are TGTGCCAGCAGTTTGAGTGGGCGGAGGACCTACGAGCAGTACTTC. This encodes CASSLSGRRTYEQYF. The whole variable domain, remainder taken from reference TRBV28 and TRBJ2-7, is DVKVTQSSRYLVKRTGEKVFLECVQDMDHENMFWYRQDPGLGLRLIYFSYDVKMKEKGDIPEGYSVSREKKERFSLILESASTNQTSMYLCASSLSGRRTYEQYFGPGTRLTVT.

This clone is a singleton in its sample. The junction and the germline gene differ at one end; a read error may be behind it. This rearrangement joins TRBV7-9 to TRBJ1-2, with D unclear. CDR1 SEHNR and CDR2 FQNEAQ come from the germline V gene (reference sequence). This CDR3 is 14 amino acids long. The DNA for the CDR3 is TGTGCCAGCAGCTTTTTGGGCCAGTCCTATGGCTACCCCTTC. Translated: CASSFLGQSYGYPF.

V and J are TRBV4-2 and TRBJ1-5; D gene unclear. Germline loops: CDR1 LGHNA, CDR2 YNFKEQ. This CDR3 comprises 15 residues. V was trimmed by 1 base and J by 3 bases, leaving 10 bases between them. The CDR3 region has the DNA TGTGCCAGCAGCCAAGGGGGTGACTACAATCAGCCCCAGCATTTT. Encoded protein: CASSQGGDYNQPQHF.

The V call is TRBV10-3, the J call TRBJ1-5, with D maybe TRBD1 (6 bases). CDR3 length: 15 residues. V gave up 4 bases and J gave up 0 bases, with 10 bases separating them. Germline assignment: CDR1 ENHRY and CDR2 SYGVKD. CDR3 sequence: CAISVWGLSNQPQHF. The CDR3 coding sequence is TGTGCCATCAGTGTTTGGGGGCTTAGCAATCAGCCCCAGCATTTT.

V gene TRBV29-1 combines with J gene TRBJ1-2; the D gene is possibly TRBD1 (5 bases). V lost 1 base to trimming and J lost 4 bases, with 13 bases between them. The CDR3 runs to 14 residues. The germline gives CDR1 SQVTM, CDR2 ANQGSEA. The CDR3: CSVEAGRVSYGYTF. The CDR3 DNA follows: TGCAGCGTTGAAGCGGGCAGGGTTAGCTATGGCTACACCTTC.

CDR3 residues: CASSLVGRLASYEQYF. Written as DNA, the CDR3 is TGTGCCAGCAGCTTAGTAGGCAGACTAGCCTCCTACGAGCAGTACTTC. The chain links TRBV7-2 to TRBJ2-7; 7 bases match TRBD2. V gave up 1 base and J gave up 0 bases; unmatched junction bases: 6. The CDR3 contains 16 residues. Germline V gene sequence: CDR1 SGHTA, CDR2 FQGNSA.

The chain recombines TRBV7-6 with TRBJ1-5, with D possibly being TRBD1 (5 bases). Deletions cut 4 bases from V and 6 bases from J, with 13 bases between. The germline gives CDR1 SGHVS, CDR2 FNYEAQ. CDR3 length equals 14 residues. The CDR3 is CASSSGGNGQPQHF. The CDR3 DNA reads TGTGCCAGCAGCTCTGGGGGGAACGGTCAGCCCCAGCATTTT.

The V gene is TRBV2, the J gene TRBJ2-2; TRBD2 aligns across 8 bases. The CDR3 runs 15 residues. Germline V gene data show CDR1 as SNHLY and CDR2 as FYNNEI. V was pared by 6 bases and J by 2 bases, with 5 bases of the junction left unmatched. CDR3 coding DNA: TGTGCCAGCAGCGGGACTAGACATAACACCGGGGAGCTGTTTTTT. It is translated as CASSGTRHNTGELFF.

The V and J genes are TRBV4-1 and TRBJ1-5; no clear D gene. V was shortened by 0 bases and J by 1 base, with 10 bases between the two germline ends. Germline CDR1 is MGHRA and CDR2 is YSYEKL. The CDR3 is 16 residues long. The CDR3 sequence: CASSQDLGRSNQPQHF. CDR3 coding DNA: TGCGCCAGCAGCCAAGATCTGGGCAGAAGCAATCAGCCCCAGCATTTT.

This clone was detected only once. The chain recombines TRBV7-2 with TRBJ2-5; TRBD1 is a possible D gene (6 bases). Trimming stripped 5 bases from V and 5 bases from J, with 30 bases between. Germline values: CDR1 SGHTA, CDR2 FQGNSA. The CDR3 runs to 19 residues. CDR3 nucleotide sequence: TGTGCCAGCAGCCGCTATTCCCGACAGGACGGAATCTCGATTGAGACCCAGTACTTC. Its translation is CASSRYSRQDGISIETQYF.

This clone has a handful of counts. This rearrangement joins TRBV10-1 to TRBJ2-3; D perhaps matches TRBD1 (6 bases). Looked up from germline, CDR1 is WNHNN and CDR2 is SYGVQD (reference sequence). There are 15 residues in the CDR3. The V end lost 0 bases, the J end lost 8 bases, and 15 bases lay between the germline ends. The CDR3 spells CASSESIGEGVTQYF. The CDR3 bases are TGCGCCAGCAGTGAGTCGATCGGAGAGGGGGTTACGCAGTATTTT.

CDR3 DNA sequence: TGCAGCGTTGTGTCGGTTGACTATGGCTACACCTTC. Its protein is CSVVSVDYGYTF. The chain is built from TRBV29-1 and TRBJ1-2; no clear D gene. From germline, CDR1 is SQVTM and CDR2 ANQGSEA. Trimming took off 4 bases at V and 3 bases at J, with 9 bases between the two ends. This CDR3 is built from 12 residues.

This chain links TRBV7-9 with TRBJ1-1, with D perhaps TRBD1 (6 bases). This CDR3 is 16 amino acids long. Trimming removed 1 base from V and 4 bases from J, with 16 bases in between. Germline V gene lookup returns CDR1 SEHNR and CDR2 FQNEAQ (reference sequence). The CDR3 nucleotides are TGTGCCAGCAGCTTAGGGGGGGGGCTACCTTCCACTGAAGCTTTCTTT. It is translated as CASSLGGGLPSTEAFF.

The rearrangement links TRBV7-3 to TRBJ2-2, with D hard to call. The length of the CDR3 is 14 residues. Looked up from germline, CDR1 is SGHTA and CDR2 is FQGTGA. Trimming cost V 5 bases and J 8 bases, with 15 bases left between them. The CDR3 nucleotides read TGTGCCAGCAGCCAAAGCCTAAACTCGGGGGAGCTGTTTTTT. Its translation is CASSQSLNSGELFF.

This clone came up a few times. The chain has TRBV29-1 and TRBJ2-1; 10 bases align to TRBD2. V was pared by 1 base and J by 9 bases, with 3 bases of the junction left unmatched. CDR3 length: 13 residues. CDR1 SQVTM and CDR2 ANQGSEA come from the germline V gene. In DNA form, the CDR3 reads TGCAGCGTTGAAGCGGCTAGCGGGGGTGAGCAGTTCTTC. Its translation is CSVEAASGGEQFF.

This clone was counted a few times. The chain uses TRBV7-6 and TRBJ1-6; 11 nucleotides agree with TRBD1. Germline CDR1 SGHVS, CDR2 FNYEAQ. There are 17 residues in the CDR3. The ends lost 1 base at V and 7 bases at J; junction bases unmatched: 6. The CDR3 here is CASSLGLGTGGNSPLHF. The DNA of the CDR3 is TGTGCCAGCAGCTTAGGACTTGGGACAGGGGGAAATTCACCCCTCCACTTT.

The chain recombines TRBV27 with TRBJ2-7; a weak D match, TRBD1 (6 bases). This CDR3 spans 15 amino acids. Trimming took 5 bases from V and 1 from J, leaving 15 bases between them. Germline V gives CDR1 MNHEY, CDR2 SMNVEV (reference sequence). The CDR3 coding sequence is TGTGCCAGCAGTCTCGCCACGACAGGATCCTACGAGCAGTACTTC. It codes for CASSLATTGSYEQYF.

This clone was detected once. J is TRBJ1-4 and V is TRBV2; 10 bases are a match to TRBD1. The CDR3 length is 14 residues. After removal of 4 bases from V and 8 bases from J, the junction contained 4 bases not matched to a gene. The V gene's germline CDR1 is SNHLY and CDR2 FYNNEI. The CDR3 bases are TGTGCCAGCAGTGTCGGGACAGGGGAGGAAAAACTGTTTTTT. Translated: CASSVGTGEEKLFF.

The gene calls are TRBV6-5 and TRBJ2-7; 9 bases are shared with TRBD1. CDR1 MNHEY and CDR2 SVGAGI come from the germline V gene. The CDR3 is 15 amino acids. Unmatched junction bases numbered 14, after V lost 7 bases and J lost 7 bases. The CDR3 DNA sequence: TGTGCCAGCACCCGGGTTTTACAGGGGGCGAGTGAGCAGTACTTC. Amino acids: CASTRVLQGASEQYF.

This clone was picked up a small number of times. The chain employs TRBV2 and TRBJ2-5; D is unclear. The tail of the sequence fits TRBJ2-7 better, so the J call may be wrong. This CDR3 spans 11 amino acids. Germline lookup yields CDR1 SNHLY and CDR2 FYNNEI. The CDR3 is CASSGRNEQYF. In nucleotides, the CDR3 is TGTGCCAGCAGTGGGCGGAACGAGCAGTACTTC.

V and J are TRBV18 and TRBJ2-7; 11 bases agree with TRBD2. Germline assignment: CDR1 KGHSH and CDR2 LQKENI. The length of the CDR3 is 14 residues. V lost 6 bases, J lost 3 bases, and 4 bases stayed unmatched. Here the CDR3 reads CASSRTSGGYEQYF. The CDR3 DNA reads TGTGCCAGCTCCCGCACTAGCGGGGGCTACGAGCAGTACTTC. The full variable domain, rest sourced from reference TRBV18 and TRBJ2-7, is NAGVMQNPRHLVRRRGQEARLRCSPMKGHSHVYWYRQLPEEGLKFMVYLQKENIIDESGMPKERFSAEFPKEGPSILRIQQVVRGDSAAYFCASSRTSGGYEQYFGPGTRLTVT.

V gene TRBV28 combines with J gene TRBJ2-1; 14 bases agree with TRBD2. Trimming removed 4 bases from V and 15 bases from J; junction bases left unmatched: 11. Germline CDR1 MDHEN, CDR2 SYDVKM. The CDR3 spans 15 residues. The CDR3 sequence: CASSYPTSGRALPFF. As DNA, the CDR3 is TGTGCCAGCAGTTATCCGACTAGCGGGAGGGCCCTCCCGTTCTTC.

The chain couples TRBV5-6 to TRBJ1-2; D remains unclear. Trimming left V 1 base short and J 3 bases short, with 7 bases between. The CDR3 extends over 13 amino acids. Germline values: CDR1 SGHDT, CDR2 YYEEEE. CDR3 bases: TGTGCCAGCAGCTTGTCGAGGGACTATGGCTACACCTTC. As protein: CASSLSRDYGYTF.

The chain is built from TRBV7-8 and TRBJ2-7; D not certain. The CDR3 has 16 amino acids. V lost 1 base, J lost 6 bases, and 19 bases lay in between. CDR1 and CDR2 from the germline V gene are SGHVS and FQNEAQ. Here the CDR3 DNA reads TGTGCCAGCAGCTTAGAAAGCACCTCCACCTCCACCGAGCAGTACTTC. Amino acid sequence: CASSLESTSTSTEQYF. The full variable domain, in which reference TRBV7-8 and TRBJ2-7 provide the parts outside the CDR3, is GAGVSQSPRYKVAKRGQDVALRCDPISGHVSLFWYQQALGQGPEFLTYFQNEAQLDKSGLPSDRFFAERPEGSVSTLKIQRTQQEDSAVYLCASSLESTSTSTEQYFGPGTRLTVT.

The chain recombines TRBV6-6 with TRBJ2-7, with D tentatively TRBD2 (5 bases). The CDR3 runs to 13 residues. Germline V gene data show CDR1 as MNHNY and CDR2 as SVGAGI (reference sequence). V was trimmed by 4 bases and J by 3 bases, leaving 10 bases between them. For the CDR3, the DNA is TGTGCCAGCAGTTTCGGGGTTGGCTACGAGCAGTACTTC. Amino acid sequence: CASSFGVGYEQYF.

The rearrangement joins TRBV18 to TRBJ1-1, with TRBD1 identical over 8 bases. CDR1 is KGHSH, CDR2 LQKENI, per germline. The trim removed 3 bases at V and 1 base at J, leaving 19 bases unmatched. This CDR3 region has 20 residues. The CDR3 DNA follows: TGTGCCAGCTCACCCGGGACACTGACCGGGACAGGTTACCGGAACACTGAAGCTTTCTTT. Encoded protein: CASSPGTLTGTGYRNTEAFF.